This T cell receptor beta chain was recorded in a study of blood T cells in healthy people across ages (dated by TCRdb to the mid-2010s). Study-level background: Template switching captured roughly one uniquely barcoded TCR beta cDNA molecule per two T cells in model experiments. Two additional independent replicas of 1 million unique cDNA reads from the same blood draw were analyzed for two donors (one aged 18 to 30 and one aged 80 or older). Using deep sequencing normalized with unique cDNA molecular identifiers, the study measured how TCR beta repertoire diversity changes with age. Donors were grouped into four age groups: young (average approximately 16 years), middle-aged (around 39), aged (roughly 67) and long-lived (about 90). To avoid experimental bias, donors of different ages were distributed randomly across sequencing lanes. Summary of the overall study and its limitations: Total diversity estimates from one million sequenced T cells were considered lower bounds and underestimates. As age increased, observed TCR beta diversity per million T cells dropped in a roughly linear way, and a significant reduction was already evident by age 40. Since profiling was done on bulk unsorted PBMCs, naive and antigen-experienced compartments could not be conclusively compared. Observed TCR beta diversity correlated strongly with the percentage of naive T cells measured by flow cytometry. Donor CMV infection status was unknown, potentially confounding age-related changes in expanded clonotypes. Compared with the aged group, the long-lived group had more naive CD4+ T cells, fewer expanded clones and increased TCR diversity, a pattern suggesting age selection.

Regarding this clonotype: No cognate antigen has been identified for it. No base quality values were provided; no much bigger clone lies one nucleotide off.

From the germline V gene, CDR1 is ENHRY and CDR2 is SYGVKD. The CDR3 has 14 amino acids, counting the end cysteine and phenylalanine. Only the CDR3 portion is preserved as DNA: 42 bases, with reading frame beginning at the first base. V and J are truncated by 10 bases and 0 bases respectively, leaving an intervening sequence of 13 bases. Receptor libraries were prepared by 5' RACE. These reads were obtained on an Illumina HiSeq 2500. A second PCR of about 7 to 12 cycles was run with a J-beta primer mix and a sample-barcoded 5' primer. A unique molecular identifier was introduced onto each TCR beta cDNA molecule by a template-switch 5' adaptor carrying 12 random nucleotides. Each sample yielded at least 2.5 million CDR3-containing paired-end reads. First-strand cDNA synthesis was performed from all RNA using the Mint cDNA synthesis kit, with priming by a TRBC-specific oligonucleotide. All cDNA was treated with uracil-DNA glycosylase and then went through a first 18-cycle PCR with the universal primers M1SS and BC2_uni_R. The published analysis was carried out like this. For normalization, 1 million high-quality reads were randomly selected from each sample, with every read carrying a distinct molecular identifier. Reads with shared molecular identifiers were discarded instead of being binned into consensus sequences. MiTCR, run with a Q25 quality threshold and the strictest error-elimination algorithm, handled CDR3 identification, clonotype clustering and error correction. Lower-bound total TCR beta diversity was estimated with a nonparametric unseen species model using Euler transformation. TCRdb took the public reads, trimmed them with fastp at Q25, ran MiXCR for clone calling and kept in-frame beta chains. Rows are combined by CDR3 protein, so each entry shows the most common genes and DNA. TCRdb, not the original authors, processed these V and J calls. The sample has around 1.7 million distinct CDR3 sequences on record, roughly 27% of them singletons. Together, the top ten hold over 7% of the sample.

Systemically healthy Caucasian individuals from Russia, 39 in total and aged about 6 to 95 years, were included as donors. Each donor gave approximately 10 milliliters of peripheral blood, collected into EDTA-treated Vacutainer tubes. Ficoll-Paque density-gradient centrifugation was used to isolate PBMCs, with at least 7 million per sample. Total RNA was extracted from PBMCs with Trizol reagent, with at least 6 micrograms obtained per sample. Naive CD45RAhigh/CD27high T cell percentages were measured by flow cytometry on a PBMC aliquot from every donor. The chain joins TRBV10-3 to TRBJ1-5, with the D gene too uncertain to name. Sequenced: blood. The receptor was derived from a woman aged 30 to 39 in good health. Here the CDR3 is given as CATTGSNSNQPQHF. The DNA sequence is given as TGTGCCACCACGGGCAGTAATAGCAATCAGCCCCAGCATTTT.